Listed below are T cell receptor beta chains from one sample, sequenced in a study of radiation and T cells in renal cell carcinoma. The repertoire was sequenced with immunoSEQ multiplex PCR; TCRdb's copy has only in-frame clones and lacks some. The data contain roughly 21,000 clones, more than 50% of them singletons. The sample here was tumor tissue, taken from a patient whose treatment was nephrectomy without radiotherapy. The receptors derive from a human donor with renal cell carcinoma. The CDR3 runs from the conserved cysteine through the conserved F or W. The D gene is left open where the match is weak. The size entry is marked missing in some rows and otherwise reads once, few, many or a size class.

cdr3_aa: CATRTPTPPYEQYF; v_call: TRBV19; clone_size: .; j_call: TRBJ2-7; d_call: .
cdr3_aa: CASSHSGRNSPLHF; v_call: TRBV14; clone_size: .; j_call: TRBJ1-6; d_call: .
cdr3_aa: CASRNSYGYTF; v_call: TRBV25-1; clone_size: .; j_call: TRBJ1-2; d_call: .
cdr3_aa: CASSATAELSTDTQYF; v_call: TRBV9; clone_size: few; j_call: TRBJ2-3; d_call: .
cdr3_aa: CASSEQGGGQPQHF; v_call: TRBV2; clone_size: medium-sized; j_call: TRBJ1-5; d_call: .
cdr3_aa: CASSLAGAVEQYF; v_call: TRBV7-9; clone_size: few; j_call: TRBJ2-7; d_call: .
cdr3_aa: CASSTPGTSGTGELFF; v_call: TRBV7-2; clone_size: .; j_call: TRBJ2-2; d_call: TRBD2
cdr3_aa: CASLEGSEAFF; v_call: TRBV2; clone_size: few; j_call: TRBJ1-1; d_call: .
cdr3_aa: CASSPGDPSYGYTF; v_call: TRBV6-5; clone_size: .; j_call: TRBJ1-2; d_call: .
cdr3_aa: CASSFGQLPASYTEAFF; v_call: TRBV5-1; clone_size: few; j_call: TRBJ1-1; d_call: .
cdr3_aa: CASSWERGGTYNEQFF; v_call: TRBV5-6; clone_size: few; j_call: TRBJ2-1; d_call: TRBD2
cdr3_aa: CASSQAYPLGGSYEQYF; v_call: TRBV4-3; clone_size: .; j_call: TRBJ2-7; d_call: .
cdr3_aa: CASSRQVNQPQHF; v_call: TRBV2; clone_size: .; j_call: TRBJ1-5; d_call: .
cdr3_aa: CASSLGSRANTGELFF; v_call: TRBV5-4; clone_size: .; j_call: TRBJ2-2; d_call: .
cdr3_aa: CAISGLLNTGELFF; v_call: TRBV10-3; clone_size: .; j_call: TRBJ2-2; d_call: .
cdr3_aa: CAIGRGNNSPLHF; v_call: TRBV10-3; clone_size: .; j_call: TRBJ1-6; d_call: .
cdr3_aa: CAISRDTNNSPLHF; v_call: TRBV10-3; clone_size: few; j_call: TRBJ1-6; d_call: .
cdr3_aa: CASSYQVDYGYTF; v_call: TRBV6-6; clone_size: .; j_call: TRBJ1-2; d_call: .
cdr3_aa: CASQSGAGNTIYF; v_call: TRBV6-5; clone_size: .; j_call: TRBJ1-3; d_call: .
cdr3_aa: CASSQDLGNTEAFF; v_call: TRBV14; clone_size: few; j_call: TRBJ1-1; d_call: .
cdr3_aa: CASSPRGLEAFF; v_call: TRBV18; clone_size: once; j_call: TRBJ1-1; d_call: .
cdr3_aa: CASSRIPGQGPYEQYF; v_call: TRBV9; clone_size: few; j_call: TRBJ2-7; d_call: TRBD1
cdr3_aa: CASSWGTSRSTDTQYF; v_call: TRBV5-1; clone_size: many; j_call: TRBJ2-3; d_call: TRBD2
cdr3_aa: CARSLYRGENTEAFF; v_call: TRBV5-3; clone_size: .; j_call: TRBJ1-1; d_call: .
cdr3_aa: CASSPRWDSPLHF; v_call: TRBV2; clone_size: few; j_call: TRBJ1-6; d_call: .
cdr3_aa: CAWSGEGRDTGELFF; v_call: TRBV30; clone_size: .; j_call: TRBJ2-2; d_call: TRBD2
cdr3_aa: CASSIGSGVEAFF; v_call: TRBV19; clone_size: .; j_call: TRBJ1-1; d_call: .
cdr3_aa: CAWSVPGQGSFPEAFF; v_call: TRBV30; clone_size: .; j_call: TRBJ1-1; d_call: TRBD1
cdr3_aa: CASSDRTGPAVEAFF; v_call: TRBV6-1; clone_size: .; j_call: TRBJ1-1; d_call: .
cdr3_aa: CASSLGAGYTF; v_call: TRBV7-2; clone_size: .; j_call: TRBJ1-2; d_call: .
cdr3_aa: CASSFDRMNNSPLHF; v_call: TRBV7-9; clone_size: .; j_call: TRBJ1-6; d_call: .
cdr3_aa: CASSFYGTRGNGYTF; v_call: TRBV7-2; clone_size: once; j_call: TRBJ1-2; d_call: .
cdr3_aa: CAISESRDRGHGYTF; v_call: TRBV10-3; clone_size: .; j_call: TRBJ1-2; d_call: TRBD1
cdr3_aa: CASSLAQTGNYEQFF; v_call: TRBV7-9; clone_size: .; j_call: TRBJ2-1; d_call: TRBD1
cdr3_aa: CASRYRAWGSYEQYF; v_call: TRBV7-2; clone_size: medium-sized; j_call: TRBJ2-7; d_call: .
cdr3_aa: CASSPRQLQETQYF; v_call: TRBV27; clone_size: .; j_call: TRBJ2-5; d_call: .
cdr3_aa: CASSVAGYYGYTF; v_call: TRBV9; clone_size: few; j_call: TRBJ1-2; d_call: .
cdr3_aa: CASSSGVGVLDNEQFF; v_call: TRBV5-1; clone_size: .; j_call: TRBJ2-1; d_call: .
cdr3_aa: CASSQGDRGNQPQHF; v_call: TRBV4-1; clone_size: .; j_call: TRBJ1-5; d_call: TRBD1
cdr3_aa: CATAGGAGTDTQYF; v_call: TRBV19; clone_size: .; j_call: TRBJ2-3; d_call: TRBD2
cdr3_aa: CAISGLQGGGYTF; v_call: TRBV10-3; clone_size: .; j_call: TRBJ1-2; d_call: .
cdr3_aa: CASSEGRGTEAFF; v_call: TRBV25-1; clone_size: few; j_call: TRBJ1-1; d_call: .
cdr3_aa: CASSIDSRGTQYF; v_call: TRBV19; clone_size: .; j_call: TRBJ2-3; d_call: .
cdr3_aa: CATSPGNRVYYGYTF; v_call: TRBV15; clone_size: once; j_call: TRBJ1-2; d_call: .
cdr3_aa: CASSLGRLRGETQYF; v_call: TRBV7-7; clone_size: .; j_call: TRBJ2-5; d_call: .
cdr3_aa: CASSDRPEANYGYTF; v_call: TRBV6-1; clone_size: .; j_call: TRBJ1-2; d_call: .
cdr3_aa: CASSSNLDRGAPYEQYF; v_call: TRBV7-9; clone_size: .; j_call: TRBJ2-7; d_call: .
cdr3_aa: CASSYSQGVQPQHF; v_call: TRBV6-5; clone_size: few; j_call: TRBJ1-5; d_call: TRBD1
cdr3_aa: CASSDRRGQLNTEAFF; v_call: TRBV2; clone_size: .; j_call: TRBJ1-1; d_call: TRBD1
cdr3_aa: CASSGDGNTEAFF; v_call: TRBV2; clone_size: few; j_call: TRBJ1-1; d_call: .
cdr3_aa: CASRYRTVNTEAFF; v_call: TRBV27; clone_size: few; j_call: TRBJ1-1; d_call: .
cdr3_aa: CASSQLILAGASLSTDTQYF; v_call: TRBV4-2; clone_size: .; j_call: TRBJ2-3; d_call: TRBD2
cdr3_aa: CASSRKIQGQETQYF; v_call: TRBV7-2; clone_size: once; j_call: TRBJ2-5; d_call: TRBD1
cdr3_aa: CASSQDQSVPYEQYF; v_call: TRBV4-3; clone_size: .; j_call: TRBJ2-7; d_call: .
cdr3_aa: CASMGRSGSPNEKLFF; v_call: TRBV2; clone_size: .; j_call: TRBJ1-4; d_call: .
cdr3_aa: CASSLALAGLYQETQYF; v_call: TRBV7-3; clone_size: few; j_call: TRBJ2-5; d_call: .
cdr3_aa: CASIQDRNNQPQHF; v_call: TRBV2; clone_size: once; j_call: TRBJ1-5; d_call: TRBD1
cdr3_aa: CASSGTSGGLASYNEQFF; v_call: TRBV2; clone_size: .; j_call: TRBJ2-1; d_call: TRBD2
cdr3_aa: CASSLFGQGLGELFF; v_call: TRBV7-2; clone_size: .; j_call: TRBJ2-2; d_call: .